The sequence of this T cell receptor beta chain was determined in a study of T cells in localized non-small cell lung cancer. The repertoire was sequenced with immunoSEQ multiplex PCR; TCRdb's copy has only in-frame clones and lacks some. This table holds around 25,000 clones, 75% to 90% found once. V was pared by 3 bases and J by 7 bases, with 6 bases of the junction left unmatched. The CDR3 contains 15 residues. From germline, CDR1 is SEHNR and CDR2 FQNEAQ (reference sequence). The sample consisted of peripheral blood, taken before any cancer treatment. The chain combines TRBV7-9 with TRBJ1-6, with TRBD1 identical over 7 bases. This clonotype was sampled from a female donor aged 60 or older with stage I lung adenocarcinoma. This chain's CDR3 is CASSFDRAGNSPLHF. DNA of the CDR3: TGTGCCAGCAGCTTCGACAGGGCCGGGAATTCACCCCTCCACTTT.